These T cell receptor beta chains were read from a single sample in a study of OX40 agonist ivuxolimab in advanced cancers. Sequencing used immunoSEQ multiplex PCR; TCRdb keeps in-frame clones, though not all of them. The sample has roughly 92,000 clones; around 91% are singletons. The material was CD4+ or CD8+ T cells sorted from blood, obtained in a trial of the OX40 agonist ivuxolimab. The receptors stem from an adult with an advanced solid tumor such as melanoma, head and neck, liver or kidney cancer. CDR3s leave out the opening cysteine and the closing phenylalanine or tryptophan. The order of the fields is V gene, J gene, CDR3 protein.

TRBV29-1	TRBJ1-1	SVEGRNTEAF
TRBV2	TRBJ1-4	ATRRRTATNEKLF
TRBV7-8	TRBJ2-1	ASSFWGSGGYEQF
TRBV9	TRBJ2-2	ASSVAPNTGELF
TRBV6-5	TRBJ1-1	ASSGHTEAF
TRBV10-1	TRBJ1-6	ASRLDGGSPLH
TRBV27	TRBJ1-2	ASSLSWGANYGYT
TRBV25-1	TRBJ1-4	ASSESRGTTNEKLF
TRBV5-4	TRBJ2-7	ASSSGGFSYEQY
TRBV6-6	TRBJ2-3	ASSYSALPDTQY
TRBV30	TRBJ1-1	ASQRSTEAF
TRBV6-1	TRBJ1-6	ASSVGPGGNSPLH
TRBV21-1	TRBJ2-1	ASKLRWISYNEQF
TRBV6-5	TRBJ1-6	ASSYPRGLGNSPLH
TRBV5-8	TRBJ2-2	ASSSGLRRAGELF
TRBV9	TRBJ2-3	ASSVRTSGGPGTQY
TRBV30	TRBJ1-2	AWGQGGEGYT
TRBV19	TRBJ2-7	ASSTTSGSYEQY
TRBV21-1	TRBJ1-2	ASSKGAAAGYGYT
TRBV19	TRBJ1-6	ASKPGQRNSPLH
TRBV6-1	TRBJ1-1	ASSEALGQVAF
TRBV11-2	TRBJ1-1	ASRTDPNPNTEAF
TRBV27	TRBJ1-2	ASSLRDRGRTPGNYGYT
TRBV5-4	TRBJ2-7	ASSPRGGASSYEQY
TRBV5-1	TRBJ2-6	ASSLLGQGTGANVLT
TRBV7-6	TRBJ2-2	ASSLGGTGTTGELF
TRBV19	TRBJ2-2	ASSIRRGVNTGELF
TRBV19	TRBJ1-2	ASSIEGTAPGYT
TRBV6-1	TRBJ1-3	ASKGQPYSGNTIY
TRBV5-4	TRBJ2-5	ASSLAAGQETQY
TRBV6-5	TRBJ1-5	ASSYSGGVDQPQH
TRBV29-1	TRBJ1-1	SVTSGANSRRAF
TRBV19	TRBJ1-1	ASSSGWGEAF
TRBV7-9	TRBJ2-1	ASLFTGGNNEQF
TRBV10-3	TRBJ1-5	ATGQDNQPQH
TRBV30	TRBJ2-2	AWSIADRVTGELF
TRBV7-8	TRBJ1-2	ASSSVRGGGYT
TRBV30	TRBJ1-6	AWSVLGVNSPLH
TRBV5-1	TRBJ2-7	ASSSQAGTVSYEQY
TRBV6-4	TRBJ1-2	ASSLDSGDYGYT
TRBV29-1	TRBJ2-3	SAGGAGTDTQY
TRBV9	TRBJ2-1	ASSGEPFGEQF
TRBV5-4	TRBJ1-2	ASSLAGTGAGYT
TRBV5-4	TRBJ2-1	ASSLIMGGSNEQF
TRBV29-1	TRBJ2-7	SAGGSYEQY
TRBV18	TRBJ1-2	ASSRLPNNYGYT
TRBV7-3	TRBJ2-7	ASSLGAGLSYEQY
TRBV6-1	TRBJ1-5	ASRIRTGWQPQH
TRBV2	TRBJ2-5	ASSVGETQY
TRBV4-2	TRBJ2-3	ASSQDWTSGGRSNTDTQY